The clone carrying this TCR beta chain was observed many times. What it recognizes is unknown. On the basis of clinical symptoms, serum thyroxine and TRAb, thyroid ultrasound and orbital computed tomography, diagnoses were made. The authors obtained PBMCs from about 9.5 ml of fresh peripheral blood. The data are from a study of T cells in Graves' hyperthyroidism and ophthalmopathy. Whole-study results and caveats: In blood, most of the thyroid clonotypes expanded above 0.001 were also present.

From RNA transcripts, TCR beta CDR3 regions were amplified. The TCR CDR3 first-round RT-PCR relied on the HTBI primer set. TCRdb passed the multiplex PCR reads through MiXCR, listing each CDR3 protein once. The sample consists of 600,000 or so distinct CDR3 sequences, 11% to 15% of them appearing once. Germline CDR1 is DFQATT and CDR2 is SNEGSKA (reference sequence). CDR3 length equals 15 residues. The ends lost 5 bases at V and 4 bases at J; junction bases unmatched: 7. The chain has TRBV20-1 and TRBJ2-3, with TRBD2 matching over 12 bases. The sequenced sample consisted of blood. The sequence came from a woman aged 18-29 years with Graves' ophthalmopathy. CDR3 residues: CSAGRLAGDADTQYF. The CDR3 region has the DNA TGCAGTGCTGGGAGACTAGCGGGAGACGCAGATACGCAGTATTTT.